These 19 T cell receptor beta chains originate from one sample sequenced in a study of T cells in Graves' hyperthyroidism and ophthalmopathy. Amplified TCR beta CDR3 regions derived from RNA transcripts. The HTBI primer set drove a first-round RT-PCR of the TCR CDR3. TCRdb analysed the multiplex PCR reads with MiXCR anew, one entry per CDR3 protein. Here the sample spans about 200,000 distinct CDR3 sequences, roughly 15% being singletons. The sequenced sample was blood. These receptors were collected from a man aged 45 to 65 with Graves' hyperthyroidism.

This clonotype was seen at least ten times. This chain links TRBV20-1 with TRBJ1-1; D may be TRBD1 (6 bases). The CDR3 has 15 amino acids. V lost 1 base, J lost 3 bases, and 15 bases lay in between. Germline V gene sequence: CDR1 DFQATT, CDR2 SNEGSKA (reference sequence). The CDR3 is CSARAGLRGDTEAFF. CDR3 coding DNA: TGCAGTGCTAGAGCGGGACTAAGGGGGGACACTGAAGCTTTCTTT.

The gene calls are TRBV28 and TRBJ1-5, with 7 bases matching TRBD1. The J segment lost 4 bases and the V segment lost 6 bases, leaving 9 bases of the junction unmatched. CDR1 is MDHEN, CDR2 SYDVKM, per germline. This CDR3 is built from 15 residues. The CDR3 spells CASSLLTGRNQPQHF. The CDR3 nucleotides are TGTGCCAGCAGCCTGTTGACAGGGAGGAATCAGCCCCAGCATTTT.

This clonotype was counted only a few times. The chain is built from TRBV14 and TRBJ2-7, with a possible D match to TRBD2 (6 bases). The germline gives CDR1 SGHDN, CDR2 FVKESK. This CDR3 has 14 amino acids. V gave up 2 bases and J gave up 1 base, with 9 bases separating them. CDR3 coding DNA: TGTGCCAGCAGCCAAAGGGACTTTTCCTACGAGCAGTACTTC. It specifies CASSQRDFSYEQYF. Full variable domain (missing parts from reference TRBV14 and TRBJ2-7): EAGVTQFPSHSVIEKGQTVTLRCDPISGHDNLYWYRRVMGKEIKFLLHFVKESKQDESGMPNNRFLAERTGGTYSTLKVQPAELEDSGVYFCASSQRDFSYEQYFGPGTRLTVT.

This clonotype was counted many times. This chain connects TRBV12-3 or TRBV12-4 to TRBJ1-1; D unresolved. Trimming stripped 5 bases from V and 3 bases from J, with 10 bases between. CDR3 length: 13 residues. The CDR3: CASSIRQDTEAFF. The DNA for the CDR3 is TGTGCCAGCAGTATCCGACAAGACACTGAAGCTTTCTTT.

The gene calls are TRBV7-6 and TRBJ2-2, with 13 bases identical to TRBD2. The ends lost 3 bases at V and 7 bases at J; junction bases unmatched: 11. This CDR3 is built from 18 residues. Germline CDR1 reads SGHVS; CDR2 reads FNYEAQ. CDR3 in DNA: TGTGCCAGCAGCTTTGGACTAGCGGGAGTGGAATTGGTCGGGGAGCTGTTTTTT. Protein sequence: CASSFGLAGVELVGELFF.

This clonotype was counted many times. CDR3 sequence reads: CASSPGTLSNQPQHF. The CDR3 DNA follows: TGTGCCAGCTCACCAGGGACACTAAGCAATCAGCCCCAGCATTTT. The chain carries TRBV18 and TRBJ1-5; possible D gene TRBD1, 6 bases. This CDR3 is built from 15 residues. CDR1 and CDR2 (germline): KGHSH, LQKENI. Trimming took 2 bases from V and 1 from J, leaving 9 bases between them.

Many counts were recorded for this clonotype. This chain links TRBV7-2 with TRBJ2-7, with TRBD2 as a possible D gene (5 bases). CDR1 and CDR2 from the germline V gene are SGHTA and FQGNSA. The CDR3 sequence is 14 residues long. V was pared by 2 bases and J by 6 bases, with 14 bases between. CDR3 sequence (DNA): TGTGCCAGCAGCTTAACTCCGGGATTGCTCGAGCAGTACTTC. Its protein is CASSLTPGLLEQYF.

This clonotype was seen many times. The chain employs TRBV5-1 and TRBJ2-3, with 11 bases fitting TRBD1. Germline V gene lookup returns CDR1 SGHRS and CDR2 YFSETQ. The CDR3 has 16 amino acids. The V and J ends lost 0 bases and 3 bases, in that order; junction bases with no gene match: 3. The CDR3 sequence is CASSLAGTGGTDTQYF. DNA of the CDR3: TGCGCCAGCAGCTTGGCCGGGACAGGGGGAACAGATACGCAGTATTTT. Complete variable domain (other parts from reference TRBV5-1 and TRBJ2-3): KAGVTQTPRYLIKTRGQQVTLSCSPISGHRSVSWYQQTPGQGLQFLFEYFSETQRNKGNFPGRFSGRQFSNSRSEMNVSTLELGDSALYLCASSLAGTGGTDTQYFGPGTRLTVL.

This clonotype was observed a few times. This chain connects TRBV9 to TRBJ1-2; D ambiguous. Per germline, CDR1 SGDLS and CDR2 YYNGEE. This CDR3 has 14 residues. The V end was cut by 4 bases, the J end by 5 bases, with 15 bases between. CDR3 sequence reads: CASSPRGLQYGYTF. CDR3 in DNA: TGTGCCAGCAGCCCTAGAGGGCTCCAGTATGGCTACACCTTC.

This sequence joins TRBV29-1 and TRBJ2-7, with D perhaps TRBD2 (6 bases). Germline values: CDR1 SQVTM, CDR2 ANQGSEA. The CDR3 covers 13 residues. With 5 bases removed from V and 4 bases from J, the gap between germline ends came to 15 bases. The CDR3 loop reads CSVRGGSIYEQYF. DNA of the CDR3: TGCAGCGTTAGAGGAGGGAGCATTTACGAGCAGTACTTC.

This clonotype turned up a few times. A much larger clone is a single base away; this may be a read error. The V call is TRBV11-2, the J call TRBJ1-5, with TRBD1 matching 7 bases. The CDR3 is made up of 13 amino acids. Germline V gene sequence: CDR1 SGHAT, CDR2 FQNNGV. The CDR3 reads CASSGTEIQAQHF. For the CDR3, the DNA is TGTGCCAGCAGCGGGACAGAAATTCAGGCCCAGCATTTT.

This clonotype has at least ten counts. The chain combines TRBV7-2 with TRBJ2-7, with D possibly TRBD2 on 6 matching bases. Germline CDR1 reads SGHTA; CDR2 reads FQGNSA. Trimming pared 1 base from V and 7 bases from J, leaving 17 bases between. This CDR3 is built from 15 residues. The CDR3 is CASSLGRATGPEQYF. The CDR3 DNA sequence: TGTGCCAGCAGCTTAGGGAGGGCCACGGGCCCTGAGCAGTACTTC.

This clonotype was counted ten times or more. V and J are TRBV12-3 or TRBV12-4 and TRBJ1-1; D is unresolved. There are 14 residues in the CDR3. Trimming shortened V by 2 bases and J by 1 base, and 8 bases separated the two germline ends. The CDR3 coding sequence is TGTGCCAGCAGTTTACGGGTCGGGAACACTGAAGCTTTCTTT. Its translation: CASSLRVGNTEAFF.

The table lists this clonotype with a few counts. CDR3: CSARPPGLAREQYF. In DNA form, the CDR3 reads TGCAGTGCTAGACCCCCGGGACTAGCCCGCGAGCAGTACTTC. The chain carries TRBV20-1 and TRBJ2-7, with 9 bases fitting TRBD2. Germline CDR1 is DFQATT and CDR2 is SNEGSKA (reference sequence). V shed 2 bases and J 6 bases; nucleotides not matched to a gene: 8. There are 14 residues in the CDR3.

In its sample, this clonotype was seen a few times. One base away lies a much larger clone, so this may be a sequencing read error. The V gene is TRBV28, the J gene TRBJ2-7; 8 nucleotides align to TRBD2. In germline, CDR1 is MDHEN, CDR2 SYDVKM. V lost 4 bases to trimming and J lost 9 bases; unmatched junction nucleotides: 8. The CDR3 length is 13 residues. DNA for the CDR3: TGTGCCAGCAGTTCGTCGGGAGGGGACGGGCAGTACTTC. It is translated as CASSSSGGDGQYF.

In this sample, this clonotype turned up many times. The rearrangement links TRBV7-9 to TRBJ2-3; 12 nucleotides align to TRBD2. Trimming took 5 bases from V and 6 from J; bases not matched to a gene: 9. The CDR3 consists of 16 residues. Germline V gives CDR1 SEHNR, CDR2 FQNEAQ (reference sequence). The CDR3, as DNA: TGTGCCAGCAGCCCGCTAGCGGGAGGGGTGGCTGATACGCAGTATTTT. Translation: CASSPLAGGVADTQYF.

This clonotype has ten or more counts. The V gene is TRBV5-1, the J gene TRBJ2-7; 7 nucleotides line up with TRBD1. CDR1 and CDR2 (germline): SGHRS, YFSETQ. CDR3 length: 15 residues. The V segment lost 5 bases and the J segment 2 bases; nucleotides outside the gene matches: 10. CDR3: CASRNGQESPYEQYF. The CDR3 DNA is TGCGCCAGCAGGAACGGACAGGAGAGTCCCTACGAGCAGTACTTC. The whole variable domain, filled in from reference TRBV5-1 and TRBJ2-7, reads KAGVTQTPRYLIKTRGQQVTLSCSPISGHRSVSWYQQTPGQGLQFLFEYFSETQRNKGNFPGRFSGRQFSNSRSEMNVSTLELGDSALYLCASRNGQESPYEQYFGPGTRLTVT.

This clonotype turned up a few times. This chain links TRBV19 with TRBJ1-1; D not certain. Per the germline V gene, CDR1 is LNHDA and CDR2 is SQIVND (reference sequence). The CDR3 consists of 17 residues. Trimming left V 6 bases short and J 1 base short, with 21 bases between. The DNA for the CDR3 is TGTGCCAGTAGCCGAAACCCGACGGAGCTATGGAACACTGAAGCTTTCTTT. The encoded protein is CASSRNPTELWNTEAFF. The full variable domain, its missing parts supplied by reference TRBV19 and TRBJ1-1, is DGGITQSPKYLFRKEGQNVTLSCEQNLNHDAMYWYRQDPGQGLRLIYYSQIVNDFQKGDIAEGYSVSREKKESFPLTVTSAQKNPTAFYLCASSRNPTELWNTEAFFGQGTRLTVV.

This sequence joins TRBV7-2 and TRBJ2-3, with TRBD2 identical over 9 bases. The ends lost 2 bases at V and 3 bases at J; junction bases unmatched: 9. Germline CDR1 SGHTA, CDR2 FQGNSA. The CDR3 has 17 residues. The CDR3 region is CASSLFSPAGGTDTQYF. In nucleotides, the CDR3 is TGTGCCAGCAGCTTATTTAGTCCAGCGGGAGGAACAGATACGCAGTATTTT.